This T cell receptor beta chain emerged from a study of STAT5B mutations in CD4+ large granular lymphocyte leukemia. Concerning this clone: Its antigen is unknown.

Healthy controls were blood donor buffy coats. As processed by the authors: Lowest detectable productive clonotype frequency was 2.59 x 10-5. Measured with immunoSEQ multiplex PCR; TCRdb has only the in-frame clones, and not every one. V and J calls and clone size are those listed in that table; D and trimming were worked out from the DNA. Here the sample spans 32,000 or so clones, approximately 80% being singletons. Study findings and constraints: Patient CD4-sorted repertoires looked more clonal than healthy CD4+ repertoires, even without putative leukemic clones.

Sequenced material: CD4+ T cells from blood buffy coats. The receptor's source is a human donor in good health.

CDR3 loop: CASSSRGTFTDTQYF. CDR3 nucleotide sequence: TGTGCCAGCAGTTCCCGGGGGACATTCACAGATACGCAGTATTTT. This chain uses TRBV6-5 with TRBJ2-3; D possibly matches TRBD1 or TRBD2 (6 bases each). V gave up 4 bases and J gave up 2 bases, with 13 bases separating them. CDR3 length: 15 amino acids. The germline gives CDR1 MNHEY, CDR2 SVGAGI.